This entry describes one T cell receptor (beta chain). This clone is a singleton in its sample. Its specific antigen is unknown. Base qualities are not at hand, and no much larger clone is one base apart. Patients with a history of autoimmune disease or receiving systemic immunosuppression were excluded from the trial. In every dose cohort, peripheral blood was drawn for TCR sequencing at baseline, cycle 4 day 1, and cycle 7 day 1. The samples were taken from a phase I, first-in-human, multicenter, open-label dose-escalation trial of ivuxolimab. Adults with locally advanced or metastatic melanoma, renal cell carcinoma, hepatocellular carcinoma or head and neck squamous cell carcinoma were enrolled in the trial. CD4+ and CD8+ T cells were sorted separately from peripheral blood before TCR sequencing. This entry comes from a study of OX40 agonist ivuxolimab in advanced cancers. Regarding the research as a whole: Ivuxolimab was a fully human IgG2 agonistic monoclonal antibody targeting the costimulatory receptor OX40 (CD134). The monotherapy dose-escalation portion (N ≈ 50 patients) of the phase I ivuxolimab trial is reported in the paper. Peripheral TCRbeta sequencing aimed to test whether ivuxolimab altered TCR sequence diversity and caused clonal T-cell expansion. Intravenous ivuxolimab was administered to patients every 2 weeks at six dose levels: 0.01, 0.1, 0.3, 1.5, 3 and 10 mg/kg. Among the roughly 50 dose-escalation patients, 19 had hepatocellular carcinoma, roughly 15 melanoma, 9 renal cell carcinoma and 9 head and neck cancer. Patients were allowed to have had prior anti-PD-1, anti-PD-L1 or anti-CTLA-4 therapy, and more than 30% of the dose-escalation patients had previously received checkpoint inhibitors. Partial responses were achieved by three dose-escalation patients, of whom one had hepatocellular carcinoma and two had cutaneous melanoma. A male proportion of about 79% and a mean age of 60 years, ranging from roughly 23 to 80, were recorded for the dose-escalation cohort.

Genomic DNA was isolated from the sorted cells so that the TCRbeta CDR3 region could be sequenced. The immunoSEQ Assay was used for sequencing of TCRbeta CDR3 regions. TCRdb provides this immuneACCESS table in a form limited to in-frame rearrangements. Some clones are lacking; in checked studies, under half of them reflect an unresolved V gene, and why the rest are absent is not known. The sample includes some 130,000 clones, with around 89% observed a single time. Around 0.53% of the sample lies in the top ten. For CDR1 and CDR2, the germline V gene lists KGHSH and LQKENI. Its CDR3 holds 17 amino acids, cysteine through phenylalanine. Just the 51-base CDR3 DNA is kept, in frame starting at base 1. V is pruned by 0 bases and J by 4 bases, leaving 7 bases of the junction without a gene match. Results the study describes overall, beyond this receptor: Which antigens the clonally expanded peripheral T cells were specific for was not determined. Low levels of normalized T-cell clonal expansion were also seen in some nonresponding patients. Clonal expansion of both CD4+ and CD8+ blood T cells was observed from baseline to week 6 at doses 0.1 to 3.0 mg/kg. After ivuxolimab, expanded clones were on average more numerous among CD8+ T cells than among CD4+ T cells. In the 0.1-3.0 mg/kg groups, partial responders had among the lowest normalized peripheral clonal expansion, particularly in CD8+ T cells.

Sample: CD4+ or CD8+ T cells sorted from blood, taken in a trial of the OX40 agonist ivuxolimab. The chain uses TRBV18 and TRBJ2-1, with 9 bases aligning to TRBD2. The receptor was isolated from an adult with an advanced solid tumor such as melanoma, head and neck, liver or kidney cancer. The CDR3 region has the sequence CASSPPGGLAGYNEQFF. The DNA is as follows: TGTGCCAGCTCACCACCAGGTGGGCTAGCGGGGTACAATGAGCAGTTCTTC.